A single sample gave rise to the 16 T cell receptor beta chains below, sequenced in a study of blood T cell repertoires in COVID-19. Sequencing used immunoSEQ multiplex PCR; TCRdb keeps in-frame clones, though not all of them. Among over 130,000 clones listed, about 74% were seen once. The source material was peripheral blood. These TCRs come from a man aged 50-59 years with acute or convalescent COVID-19.

This clone was counted once. The rearrangement links TRBV6-6 to TRBJ1-1; 8 bases are shared with TRBD1. The germline V gene has CDR1 MNHNY and CDR2 SVGAGI (reference sequence). The CDR3 has 16 residues. Germline trimming cut 5 bases from V and 0 bases from J; bases unmatched to any gene: 8. The CDR3 nucleotides read TGTGCCAGCAGTCACCACAGGACAGGGTTGAACACTGAAGCTTTCTTT. This gives the protein CASSHHRTGLNTEAFF.

This chain links TRBV10-2 with TRBJ1-4; weak D call: TRBD1 (6 bases). Trimming stripped 3 bases from V and 8 bases from J, with 16 bases between. The CDR3 covers 15 residues. Per germline, CDR1 WSHSY and CDR2 SAAADI. As DNA, the CDR3 is TGCGCCAGCAGTGACCCGCTGGGACAACGGGAAAAACTGTTTTTT. The encoded protein is CASSDPLGQREKLFF.

The V and J genes are TRBV11-2 and TRBJ2-3, with 12 bases lining up with TRBD2. CDR3 length: 15 residues. J lost 6 bases, V lost 5 bases, and 6 bases had no gene match. The V gene's germline CDR1 is SGHAT and CDR2 FQNNGV. Here the CDR3 reads CASSLAGGLLDTQYF. The CDR3, as DNA: TGTGCCAGCAGCCTAGCGGGGGGGCTTCTCGATACGCAGTATTTT.

The V and J genes are TRBV24-1 and TRBJ2-1; 9 bases map to TRBD1. This CDR3 contains 15 residues. With V trimmed by 5 bases and J by 6 bases, 7 bases remained unmatched. Germline V gene sequence: CDR1 KGHDR, CDR2 SFDVKD. The CDR3 sequence: CATSGWDRELNEQFF. The CDR3 coding sequence is TGTGCCACCAGTGGTTGGGACAGGGAACTCAATGAGCAGTTCTTC.

The CDR3 coding sequence is TGTGCCAGCAGCCAAGATGAGGGATTATCTCGGACCCAGTACTTC. Translation gives CASSQDEGLSRTQYF. The V call is TRBV3-1 (or the pseudogene TRBV3-2), the J call TRBJ2-5, with D possibly TRBD2 on 5 matching bases. This CDR3 is built from 15 residues. V was shortened by 0 bases and J by 7 bases, with 15 bases between the two germline ends. Germline V gene sequence: CDR1 LGHDT, CDR2 YNNKEL (reference sequence).

The chain joins TRBV5-5 to TRBJ2-2, with 9 bases fitting TRBD2. V was pared by 4 bases and J by 7 bases, with 8 bases of the junction left unmatched. Per the germline V gene, CDR1 is SGHKS and CDR2 is YYEKEE (reference sequence). The CDR3 has 15 amino acids. The CDR3, as DNA: TGTGCCAGCAGCGGCCAGGGACTAGCCGGCGGGGAGCTGTTTTTT. This translates into CASSGQGLAGGELFF.

The count of this clone is one. The chain carries TRBV5-1 and TRBJ2-2, with a weak D call TRBD1 (5 bases). V lost 2 bases, J lost 6 bases, and 14 bases lay in between. Germline CDR1 and CDR2: SGHRS and YFSETQ. The CDR3 has 15 amino acids. The CDR3, as DNA: TGCGCCAGCAGCTTCGAGGCAGGGCGACCCGGGGAGCTGTTTTTT. Protein: CASSFEAGRPGELFF. Full variable domain (outside the CDR3, taken from reference TRBV5-1 and TRBJ2-2): KAGVTQTPRYLIKTRGQQVTLSCSPISGHRSVSWYQQTPGQGLQFLFEYFSETQRNKGNFPGRFSGRQFSNSRSEMNVSTLELGDSALYLCASSFEAGRPGELFFGEGSRLTVL.

The gene calls are TRBV6-1 and TRBJ1-4, with 8 bases aligning to TRBD1. CDR1 is MNHNS, CDR2 SASEGT, per germline. This CDR3 comprises 15 residues. J gave up 7 bases and V 3 bases, and 7 bases lay outside the gene matches. The DNA for the CDR3 is TGTGCCAGCAGTGAGGTAGGACAGGGCCGTGAAAAACTGTTTTTT. It codes for CASSEVGQGREKLFF.

The genes are TRBV7-2 and TRBJ1-4, with D perhaps matching TRBD1 (5 bases). The CDR3 has 14 residues. The V and J ends lost 4 bases and 11 bases respectively, with 17 bases between them. From germline, CDR1 is SGHTA and CDR2 FQGNSA. Here the CDR3 DNA reads TGTGCCAGCAGCTCCCGGAGGGAGGGGTGGAAACTGTTTTTT. It specifies CASSSRREGWKLFF.

The chain uses TRBV11-2 and TRBJ2-7; 13 bases map to TRBD2. Germline CDR1 is SGHAT and CDR2 is FQNNGV. CDR3 length: 17 residues. V lost 1 base to trimming and J lost 4 bases; unmatched junction nucleotides: 7. In DNA, the CDR3 is TGTGCCAGCAGCTTAGGCAGGACTAGCGGGGGCAAATACGAGCAGTACGTC. The encoded protein is CASSLGRTSGGKYEQYV.

The V and J genes are TRBV11-2 and TRBJ2-7; D unclear. CDR3 size: 15 residues. Trimming removed 1 base at V and 3 bases at J, with 13 bases between. Germline assignment: CDR1 SGHAT and CDR2 FQNNGV. This CDR3 reads CASSLVRGYGYEQYF. CDR3 nucleotides: TGTGCCAGCAGCTTAGTGCGCGGCTACGGCTACGAGCAGTACTTC.

The genes are TRBV6-1 and TRBJ1-2; 8 bases match TRBD1. The V gene's germline CDR1 is MNHNS and CDR2 SASEGT. V gave up 1 base and J gave up 4 bases; unmatched junction bases: 11. The CDR3 totals 17 residues. The CDR3 spells CASSEVGAQGAGYGYTF. CDR3 coding DNA: TGTGCCAGCAGTGAAGTAGGGGCGCAGGGGGCAGGCTATGGCTACACCTTC.

This clone was observed once. The chain links TRBV10-1 to TRBJ2-1; TRBD1 matches 11 bases. CDR1 is WNHNN and CDR2 is SYGVQD in the germline V gene (reference sequence). CDR3 length equals 17 residues. V lost 5 bases to trimming and J lost 2 bases; unmatched junction nucleotides: 8. The CDR3 coding sequence is TGCGCCAGCAGTCGACTAACGGGACAGGGGGCCTACAATGAGCAGTTCTTC. As protein: CASSRLTGQGAYNEQFF.

The rearrangement links TRBV10-1 to TRBJ2-5; maybe TRBD1 (5 bases). Germline V CDR1 and CDR2: WNHNN, SYGVQD (reference sequence). Trimming took 2 bases from V and 3 from J, leaving 7 bases between them. CDR3 length: 13 amino acids. CDR3 residues: CASSEDREETQYF. CDR3 DNA sequence: TGCGCCAGCAGTGAGGACAGAGAAGAGACCCAGTACTTC.

This clone was seen more than once but under ten times. V is TRBV7-8 and J is TRBJ2-7, with a possible D match to TRBD1 (5 bases). In germline, CDR1 is SGHVS, CDR2 FQNEAQ. The CDR3 consists of 14 residues. V was trimmed by 5 bases and J by 0 bases, leaving 11 bases between them. In DNA form, the CDR3 reads TGTGCCAGCAGCCCCGGACACAGCTCCTACGAGCAGTACGTC. The encoded protein is CASSPGHSSYEQYV.

The V call is TRBV24-1, the J call TRBJ1-5; D call uncertain. CDR1 and CDR2 (germline): KGHDR, SFDVKD. V was pared by 3 bases and J by 8 bases, with 13 bases between. This CDR3 comprises 14 residues. The chain's CDR3 is CATSDRRRGEPQHF. CDR3 bases: TGTGCCACCAGTGATCGACGGCGCGGGGAGCCCCAGCATTTT.